These 27 T cell receptor beta chains share one sample of origin, sequenced in a study of cytomegalovirus exposure and HLA in healthy donors. The PCR used 60 Vbeta and 13 Jbeta primers. Profiling relied on immunoSEQ multiplex PCR, and the TCRdb table lists in-frame clones only, not all of them. Of about 26,000 clones in the sample, roughly 70% are singletons; the top ten hold 4.4%. Sequenced material: PBMCs. All receptors derive from a woman between 50 and 59 years old in good health and CMV-seronegative.

The gene calls are TRBV9 and TRBJ2-7, with TRBD2 identical over 9 bases. Germline trimming cut 0 bases from V and 5 bases from J; bases unmatched to any gene: 3. Germline CDR1 SGDLS, CDR2 YYNGEE. This CDR3 comprises 14 residues. The CDR3: CASSVAGTSNEQYF. CDR3 nucleotides: TGTGCCAGCAGCGTAGCCGGGACTAGCAACGAGCAGTACTTC.

The rearrangement uses TRBV29-1 and TRBJ2-2; D call uncertain. The V and J ends lost 7 bases and 1 base respectively, with 7 bases between them. The CDR3 loop spans 12 amino acids. Germline V gene data show CDR1 as SQVTM and CDR2 as ANQGSEA. This CDR3 reads CSAFWNTGELFF. For the CDR3, the DNA is TGCAGCGCCTTTTGGAACACCGGGGAGCTGTTTTTT.

This clone has only a few counts. V and J are TRBV28 and TRBJ1-2, with D perhaps matching TRBD1 (5 bases). CDR3 length: 12 residues. V was pared by 2 bases and J by 8 bases, with 9 bases between. Germline V CDR1 and CDR2: MDHEN, SYDVKM. The CDR3 reads CASSLGGEGYTF. In nucleotides, the CDR3 is TGTGCCAGCAGTTTAGGAGGGGAAGGCTACACCTTC.

The chain recombines TRBV29-1 with TRBJ1-2; 8 bases line up with TRBD1. The ends lost 6 bases at V and 5 bases at J; junction bases unmatched: 26. Germline CDR1 SQVTM, CDR2 ANQGSEA. The CDR3 is made up of 19 amino acids. CDR3 nucleotide sequence: TGCAGCGTCTTCGCACTCACCGCTGGGGAGGTGGACAGGGAATATGGCTACACCTTC. Residues: CSVFALTAGEVDREYGYTF. Drawing the rest from reference TRBV29-1 and TRBJ1-2, the complete variable domain is SAVISQKPSRDICQRGTSLTIQCQVDSQVTMMFWYRQQPGQSLTLIATANQGSEATYESGFVIDKFPISRPNLTFSTLTVSNMSPEDSSIYLCSVFALTAGEVDREYGYTFGSGTRLTVV.

This clone has just a few counts. V gene TRBV27 combines with J gene TRBJ1-1; 8 bases are shared with TRBD1. Trimming removed 5 bases from V and 1 base from J; junction bases left unmatched: 3. The V gene's germline CDR1 is MNHEY and CDR2 SMNVEV (reference sequence). This CDR3 has 14 amino acids. The chain's CDR3 is CASSAGTGNTEAFF. CDR3 DNA: TGTGCCAGCAGTGCCGGGACAGGGAACACTGAAGCTTTCTTT.

The rearrangement uses TRBV6-7 and TRBJ1-5; the match to TRBD1 covers 7 bases. TRBV6-7 is labeled an ORF, and its function is uncertain. J gave up 7 bases and V 8 bases, and 11 bases lay outside the gene matches. The CDR3 extends over 14 amino acids. The chain's CDR3 is CASPRGQVRQPQHF. CDR3 DNA sequence: TGTGCCAGCCCTAGGGGGCAGGTAAGACAGCCCCAGCATTTT.

The rearrangement links TRBV29-1 to TRBJ1-2, with D possibly TRBD1 on 5 matching bases. CDR1 and CDR2 (germline): SQVTM, ANQGSEA. This CDR3 is built from 12 residues. V was clipped by 6 bases and J by 4 bases, with 12 bases between them. The CDR3 DNA sequence: TGCAGCGTACAAAGGGGTGGCTATGGCTACACCTTC. It codes for CSVQRGGYGYTF.

This clone was seen a few times. The J gene is TRBJ1-4, the V gene TRBV10-3; a possible D gene is TRBD1 (6 bases). From germline, CDR1 is ENHRY and CDR2 SYGVKD. This CDR3 is built from 16 residues. Deletions cut 2 bases from V and 0 bases from J, with 10 bases between. CDR3 protein: CAISEHRDTTNEKLFF. The CDR3 nucleotides read TGTGCCATCAGTGAGCACCGGGACACAACTAATGAAAAACTGTTTTTT.

The J gene is TRBJ2-5, the V gene TRBV29-1; 11 nucleotides match TRBD2. Germline V gene data show CDR1 as SQVTM and CDR2 as ANQGSEA. V gave up 4 bases and J gave up 5 bases; unmatched junction bases: 6. The CDR3 loop spans 14 amino acids. The CDR3 nucleotides are TGCAGCGTTGGGATTGGGACTAGCGGCGAGACCCAGTACTTC. Protein: CSVGIGTSGETQYF. Full variable domain (missing parts from reference TRBV29-1 and TRBJ2-5): SAVISQKPSRDICQRGTSLTIQCQVDSQVTMMFWYRQQPGQSLTLIATANQGSEATYESGFVIDKFPISRPNLTFSTLTVSNMSPEDSSIYLCSVGIGTSGETQYFGPGTRLLVL.

A few counts support this clone. V and J are TRBV18 and TRBJ2-7; D perhaps matches TRBD1 (6 bases). Germline CDR1 is KGHSH and CDR2 is LQKENI. The V gene lost 1 base and the J gene lost 3 bases, with 31 bases spanning the gap. This CDR3 region has 21 residues. CDR3 loop: CASSPRRTGTHKGVVGYEQYF. Written as DNA, the CDR3 is TGTGCCAGCTCACCACGGAGGACCGGGACACACAAGGGGGTAGTGGGCTACGAGCAGTACTTC.

The chain recombines TRBV4-1 with TRBJ2-1, with 8 bases fitting TRBD2. In germline, CDR1 is MGHRA, CDR2 YSYEKL. The CDR3 is 17 residues long. V shed 1 base, J shed 0 bases, and the junction held 5 bases outside the gene matches. In nucleotides, the CDR3 is TGCGCCAGCAGCCAAGCCAGCGGGGGAAGCTCCTACAATGAGCAGTTCTTC. The encoded protein is CASSQASGGSSYNEQFF.

The chain has TRBV9 and TRBJ2-1, with 7 bases lining up with TRBD2. Germline assignment: CDR1 SGDLS and CDR2 YYNGEE. CDR3 length equals 16 residues. With 1 base clipped from V and 4 bases from J, the junction kept 8 bases outside the gene matches. The CDR3 DNA follows: TGTGCCAGCAGCGTATCCGGGGGGACTATTTACAATGAGCAGTTCTTC. This gives the protein CASSVSGGTIYNEQFF. The variable domain in full, with the rest retrieved from reference TRBV9 and TRBJ2-1, is DSGVTQTPKHLITATGQRVTLRCSPRSGDLSVYWYQQSLDQGLQFLIQYYNGEERAKGNILERFSAQQFPDLHSELNLSSLELGDSALYFCASSVSGGTIYNEQFFGPGTRLTVL.

This clone was seen a handful of times. V gene TRBV27 combines with J gene TRBJ1-3; D is unresolved. V was pared by 7 bases and J by 4 bases, with 14 bases between. The CDR3 is 14 amino acids. CDR1 and CDR2 from the germline V gene are MNHEY and SMNVEV (reference sequence). The CDR3 region has the DNA TGTGCCAGCAAGGTTCGGGGAACCGGAAACACCATATATTTT. Protein: CASKVRGTGNTIYF.

V and J are TRBV13 and TRBJ2-1; TRBD2 is a possible D gene (6 bases). The CDR3 totals 16 residues. V shed 1 base and J shed 1 base, with 11 bases lying between them. Germline CDR1 is PRHDT and CDR2 is FYEKMQ (reference sequence). The CDR3 DNA sequence: TGTGCCAGCAGCTTAGTGCGGGGAGAATCCTACAATGAGCAGTTCTTC. Translating gives CASSLVRGESYNEQFF.

In this sample, this clone turned up a few times. The rearrangement uses TRBV6-1 and TRBJ2-7; 7 nucleotides agree with TRBD1. Germline lookup yields CDR1 MNHNS and CDR2 SASEGT. J lost 2 bases, V lost 5 bases, and 6 bases had no gene match. The CDR3 is 14 amino acids. This CDR3 reads CASSRDSETYEQYF. The CDR3 DNA sequence: TGTGCCAGCAGTCGGGACAGCGAAACCTACGAGCAGTACTTC.

The chain carries TRBV10-3 and TRBJ1-5; D not resolved. CDR3 length: 13 residues. Trimming took 0 bases from V and 3 from J, leaving 3 bases between them. Germline CDR1 reads ENHRY; CDR2 reads SYGVKD. CDR3: CAISESANQPQHF. CDR3 bases: TGTGCCATCAGTGAGTCGGCCAATCAGCCCCAGCATTTT.

The chain couples TRBV20-1 to TRBJ1-1; no clear D. This CDR3 is built from 11 residues. CDR1 is DFQATT and CDR2 is SNEGSKA in the germline V gene (reference sequence). The CDR3 DNA follows: TGCAGCGCCCGCGGGGACACTGAAGCTTTCTTT. Translation: CSARGDTEAFF.

The chain's CDR3 is CASSLKTARTDTQYF. CDR3 nucleotides: TGTGCCAGCAGCTTAAAGACAGCCCGCACAGATACGCAGTATTTT. V gene TRBV7-3 combines with J gene TRBJ2-3, with D possibly TRBD1 on 5 matching bases. Trimming removed 1 base from V and 1 base from J, with 9 bases in between. This CDR3 spans 15 amino acids. The germline V gene has CDR1 SGHTA and CDR2 FQGTGA.

CDR3 nucleotide sequence: TGTGCCAGTAGAACAGGGCACATTGAAAAACTGTTTTTT. This sequence encodes CASRTGHIEKLFF. The V call is TRBV19, the J call TRBJ1-4; D might be TRBD1 (6 bases). Germline V gene lookup returns CDR1 LNHDA and CDR2 SQIVND (reference sequence). The length of the CDR3 is 13 residues. The V and J ends lost 6 bases and 7 bases respectively, with 12 bases between them.

V is TRBV14 and J is TRBJ2-1; 9 nucleotides agree with TRBD1. The germline V gene has CDR1 SGHDN and CDR2 FVKESK. The CDR3 loop spans 15 amino acids. J was trimmed by 7 bases and V by 6 bases; bases with no gene match: 10. The CDR3 DNA reads as TGTGCCAGCAGGCCCAGTGGACAGGGGTTGAATGAGCAGTTCTTC. Translation gives CASRPSGQGLNEQFF.

V and J are TRBV6-5 and TRBJ2-7, with D unresolved. Germline CDR1 reads MNHEY; CDR2 reads SVGAGI. This CDR3 region has 15 residues. Deletions cut 0 bases from V and 4 bases from J, with 13 bases between. The CDR3 DNA follows: TGTGCCAGCAGTTACTCACCCTTTGGTGAGTACGAGCAGTACTTC. This encodes CASSYSPFGEYEQYF.

This clone was picked up a small number of times. The CDR3 region has the DNA TGTGCCAGCATGCGGGGGAATAGCAATCAGCCCCAGCATTTT. This gives the protein CASMRGNSNQPQHF. The rearrangement uses TRBV2 and TRBJ1-5; a possible D gene is TRBD1 (5 bases). The germline V gene has CDR1 SNHLY and CDR2 FYNNEI. Trimming pared 7 bases from V and 0 bases from J, leaving 10 bases between. This CDR3 comprises 14 residues.

This clone appeared a single time. The chain employs TRBV14 and TRBJ1-2; maybe TRBD1 (5 bases). Trimming cost V 0 bases and J 5 bases, with 10 bases left between them. Germline V lookup: CDR1 SGHDN, CDR2 FVKESK. The CDR3 has 14 residues. The CDR3 DNA is TGTGCCAGCAGCCAAGATCGTCAGGGTTATGGCTACACCTTC. Translating gives CASSQDRQGYGYTF.

The rearrangement uses TRBV29-1 and TRBJ1-1; D is perhaps TRBD1 (5 bases). This CDR3 has 12 residues. From germline, CDR1 is SQVTM and CDR2 ANQGSEA. Trimming removed 4 bases from V and 4 bases from J, with 10 bases in between. Here the CDR3 reads CSVGAGPTEAFF. Here the CDR3 DNA reads TGCAGCGTTGGTGCAGGGCCCACTGAAGCTTTCTTT.

This clone was recorded only once. The V and J genes are TRBV29-1 and TRBJ2-6; 9 bases fit TRBD2. The ends lost 5 bases at V and 4 bases at J; junction bases unmatched: 6. Germline V gene data show CDR1 as SQVTM and CDR2 as ANQGSEA. This CDR3 spans 15 amino acids. The CDR3 loop is CSVNLAGAGANVLTF. CDR3 coding DNA: TGCAGCGTTAACTTAGCGGGAGCAGGGGCCAACGTCCTGACTTTC. Complete variable domain (other parts from reference TRBV29-1 and TRBJ2-6): SAVISQKPSRDICQRGTSLTIQCQVDSQVTMMFWYRQQPGQSLTLIATANQGSEATYESGFVIDKFPISRPNLTFSTLTVSNMSPEDSSIYLCSVNLAGAGANVLTFGAGSRLTVL.

The chain uses TRBV6-1 and TRBJ2-5, with D maybe TRBD1 (6 bases). There are 15 residues in the CDR3. V was trimmed by 4 bases and J by 1 base, leaving 13 bases between them. Germline assignment: CDR1 MNHNS and CDR2 SASEGT. CDR3 nucleotide sequence: TGTGCCAGCAGTGGTACAGGGCCCTTCCAAGAGACCCAGTACTTC. It is translated as CASSGTGPFQETQYF.

The CDR3 protein is CSAIQNTEAFF. As DNA, the CDR3 is TGCAGTGCTATACAAAACACTGAAGCTTTCTTT. V gene TRBV20-1 combines with J gene TRBJ1-1; D is uncertain. V was cut by 4 bases and J by 2 bases, with 5 bases left in between. Germline V CDR1 and CDR2: DFQATT, SNEGSKA (reference sequence). CDR3 length: 11 residues.